This T cell receptor beta chain was identified during a study of T cell responses to AZD1222 COVID-19 vaccine. Study-wide background: Pooled in the analysis were second doses at about 4 or about 12 weeks. Study-level results: The donors showed a predominance of white British ancestry and of females, with possible underestimation of clonal diversity. Dominant at 160-218 and 743-854, vaccine-associated CD4 TCRs also spanned spike.

Libraries were prepared by immunoSEQ multiplex PCR; TCRdb keeps only in-frame clonotypes and omits some of them. The sample lists about 100,000 clones; around 90% were seen once. J lost 4 bases, V lost 6 bases, and 6 bases had no gene match. The CDR3 spans 16 residues. Germline V gene data show CDR1 as LNHNV and CDR2 as YYDKDF (reference sequence). For this clone: What it binds is not known.

The rearrangement uses TRBV15 and TRBJ2-3; TRBD2 aligns across 14 bases. The sequence was obtained from an adult in good health. The input for sequencing was peripheral blood, taken on day 0 of AZD1222 vaccination. CDR3 nucleotides: TGTGCCACCAGTCCCGGGACTAGCGGGAGTGCAGATACGCAGTATTTT. Encoded protein: CATSPGTSGSADTQYF. Filled out from reference TRBV15 and TRBJ2-3, the complete variable domain reads DAMVIQNPRYQVTQFGKPVTLSCSQTLNHNVMYWYQQKSSQAPKLLFHYYDKDFNNEADTPDNFQSRRPNTSFCFLDIRSPGLGDTAMYLCATSPGTSGSADTQYFGPGTRLTVL.